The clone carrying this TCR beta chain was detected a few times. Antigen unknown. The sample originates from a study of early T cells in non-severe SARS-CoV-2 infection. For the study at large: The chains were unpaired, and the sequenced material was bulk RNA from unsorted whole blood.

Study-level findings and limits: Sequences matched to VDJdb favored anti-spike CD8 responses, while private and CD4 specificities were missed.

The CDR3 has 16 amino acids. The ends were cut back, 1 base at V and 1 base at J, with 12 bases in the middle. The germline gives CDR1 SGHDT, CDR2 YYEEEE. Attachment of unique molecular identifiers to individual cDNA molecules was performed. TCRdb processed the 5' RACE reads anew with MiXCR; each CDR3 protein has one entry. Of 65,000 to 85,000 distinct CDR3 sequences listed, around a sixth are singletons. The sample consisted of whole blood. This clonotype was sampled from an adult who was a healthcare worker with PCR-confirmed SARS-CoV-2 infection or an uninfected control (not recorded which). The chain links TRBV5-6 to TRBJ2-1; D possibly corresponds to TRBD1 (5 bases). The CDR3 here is CASSLIGEGSYNEQFF. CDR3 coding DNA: TGTGCCAGCAGCTTGATAGGGGAAGGATCCTACAATGAGCAGTTCTTC.